The T cell receptor beta chain described here comes from a study of CD8 T cells in ankylosing spondylitis. The study's findings and limits: As for the disease-linked clones, they showed a CD8+ phenotype and occurred at relatively low frequencies in peripheral blood. Disease-associated clones were reportedly significantly overrepresented in matched ankylosing spondylitis synovial fluid. Made up of about eight highly homologous variants, a TCR beta motif appeared characteristic of ankylosing spondylitis blood.

The CDR3 spans 15 residues. V was cut by 5 bases and J by 2 bases, with 15 bases left in between. CDR1 is MNHEY and CDR2 is SVGEGT in the germline V gene. In this sample, this clonotype turned up a few times. Its antigen is currently unknown. TCRdb reprocessed the 5' RACE reads via MiXCR and lists one record per CDR3 protein. The table lists some 15,000 distinct CDR3 sequences, around 8% of them singletons. The V gene is TRBV6-2 or TRBV6-3, the J gene TRBJ2-5; a weak D match, TRBD2 (6 bases). The TCR comes from a male donor with ankylosing spondylitis or in good health (not recorded which). Sequences were obtained from blood. Written as DNA, the CDR3 is TGTGCCAGCAGTCCAATTGGGGGGATTCAAGAGACCCAGTACTTC. This gives the protein CASSPIGGIQETQYF.